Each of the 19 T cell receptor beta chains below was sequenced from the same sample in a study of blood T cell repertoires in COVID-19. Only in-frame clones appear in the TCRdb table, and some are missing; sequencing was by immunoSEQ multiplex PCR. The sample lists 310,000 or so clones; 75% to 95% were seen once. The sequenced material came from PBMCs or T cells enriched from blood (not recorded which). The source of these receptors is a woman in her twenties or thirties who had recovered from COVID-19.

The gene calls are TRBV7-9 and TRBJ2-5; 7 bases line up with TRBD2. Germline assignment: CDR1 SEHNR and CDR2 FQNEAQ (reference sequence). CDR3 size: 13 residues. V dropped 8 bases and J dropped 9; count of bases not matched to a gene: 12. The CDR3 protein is CASVPSGVGAQYF. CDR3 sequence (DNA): TGTGCCAGCGTCCCTAGCGGTGTTGGGGCCCAGTACTTC.

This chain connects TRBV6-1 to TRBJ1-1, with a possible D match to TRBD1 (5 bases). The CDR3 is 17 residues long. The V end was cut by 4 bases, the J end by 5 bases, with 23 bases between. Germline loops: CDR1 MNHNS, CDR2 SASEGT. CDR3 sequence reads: CASSVRPGEGKGTEAFF. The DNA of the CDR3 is TGTGCCAGCAGTGTCCGACCTGGGGAAGGGAAGGGGACTGAAGCTTTCTTT.

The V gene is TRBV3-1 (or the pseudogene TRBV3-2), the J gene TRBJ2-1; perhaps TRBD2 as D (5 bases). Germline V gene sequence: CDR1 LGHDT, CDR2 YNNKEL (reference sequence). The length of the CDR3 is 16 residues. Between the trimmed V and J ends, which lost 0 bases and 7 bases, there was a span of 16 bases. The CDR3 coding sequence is TGTGCCAGCAGCCAAGATTTGACAACCGGGAAAAATGAGCAGTTCTTC. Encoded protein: CASSQDLTTGKNEQFF.

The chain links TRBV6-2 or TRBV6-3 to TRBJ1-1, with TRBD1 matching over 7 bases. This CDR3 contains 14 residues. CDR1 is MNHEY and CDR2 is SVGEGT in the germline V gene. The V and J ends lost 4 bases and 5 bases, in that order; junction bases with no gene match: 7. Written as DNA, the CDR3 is TGTGCCAGCAGTTCGACAGGGATGGGGACTGAAGCTTTCTTT. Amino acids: CASSSTGMGTEAFF.

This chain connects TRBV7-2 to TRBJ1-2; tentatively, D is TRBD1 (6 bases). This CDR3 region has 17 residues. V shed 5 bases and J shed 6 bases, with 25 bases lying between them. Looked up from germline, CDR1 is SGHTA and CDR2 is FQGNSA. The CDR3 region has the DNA TGTGCCAGCAGCCAAGGGGTGTGGGGGCAGGGAGTGGATGGCTACACCTTC. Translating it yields CASSQGVWGQGVDGYTF.

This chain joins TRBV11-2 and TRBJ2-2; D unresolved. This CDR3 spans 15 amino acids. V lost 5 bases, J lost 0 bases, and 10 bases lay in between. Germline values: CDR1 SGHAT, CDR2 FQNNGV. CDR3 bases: TGTGCCAGCAGCCTCGACAACTCGAACACCGGGGAGCTGTTTTTT. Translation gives CASSLDNSNTGELFF.

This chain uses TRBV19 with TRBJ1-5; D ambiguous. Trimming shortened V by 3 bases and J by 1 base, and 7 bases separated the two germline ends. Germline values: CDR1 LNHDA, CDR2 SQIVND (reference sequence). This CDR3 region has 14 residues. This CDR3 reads CASSIGPSNQPQHF. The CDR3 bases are TGTGCCAGTAGTATCGGTCCCAGCAATCAGCCCCAGCATTTT.

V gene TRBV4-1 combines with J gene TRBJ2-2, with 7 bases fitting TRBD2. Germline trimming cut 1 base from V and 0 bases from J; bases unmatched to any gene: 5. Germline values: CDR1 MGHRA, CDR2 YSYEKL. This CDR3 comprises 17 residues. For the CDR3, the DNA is TGCGCCAGCAGCCAAGCGCGTGGGAGGGCGAACACCGGGGAGCTGTTTTTT. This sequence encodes CASSQARGRANTGELFF.

CDR3 sequence: CASSKTDGEAFF. The CDR3 nucleotides read TGTGCCAGCAGTAAGACTGACGGTGAAGCTTTCTTT. The chain is built from TRBV6-5 and TRBJ1-1, with no clear D. The germline gives CDR1 MNHEY, CDR2 SVGAGI. V was clipped by 5 bases and J by 7 bases, with 11 bases between them. The CDR3 is made up of 12 amino acids.

The CDR3 loop reads CASSLLTGGNGYTF. The DNA for the CDR3 is TGTGCCAGCAGTCTTCTGACAGGGGGCAATGGCTACACCTTC. The chain carries TRBV5-5 and TRBJ1-2; 10 nucleotides line up with TRBD1. The germline V gene has CDR1 SGHKS and CDR2 YYEKEE (reference sequence). V lost 5 bases to trimming and J lost 6 bases; unmatched junction nucleotides: 7. The CDR3 consists of 14 residues.

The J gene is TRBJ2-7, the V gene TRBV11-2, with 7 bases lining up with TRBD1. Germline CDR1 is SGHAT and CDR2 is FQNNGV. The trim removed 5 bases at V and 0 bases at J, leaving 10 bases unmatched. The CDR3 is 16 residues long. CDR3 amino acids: CASSLLARQGSYEQYF. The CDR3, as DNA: TGTGCCAGCAGCCTACTCGCCAGACAGGGCTCCTACGAGCAGTACTTC. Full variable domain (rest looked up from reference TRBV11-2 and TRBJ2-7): EAGVAQSPRYKIIEKRQSVAFWCNPISGHATLYWYQQILGQGPKLLIQFQNNGVVDDSQLPKDRFSAERLKGVDSTLKIQPAKLEDSAVYLCASSLLARQGSYEQYFGPGTRLTVT.

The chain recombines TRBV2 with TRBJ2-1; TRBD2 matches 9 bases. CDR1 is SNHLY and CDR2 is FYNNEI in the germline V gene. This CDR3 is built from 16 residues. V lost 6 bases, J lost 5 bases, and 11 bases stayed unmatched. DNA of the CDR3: TGTGCCAGCAGGGACCTTAGCGGGAGTCGGAACAATGAGCAGTTCTTC. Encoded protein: CASRDLSGSRNNEQFF.

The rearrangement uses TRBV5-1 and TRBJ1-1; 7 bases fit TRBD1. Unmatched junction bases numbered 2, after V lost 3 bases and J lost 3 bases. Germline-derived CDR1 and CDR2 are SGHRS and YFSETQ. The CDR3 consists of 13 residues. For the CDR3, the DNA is TGCGCCAGCAGCTACGACAGGGACACTGAAGCTTTCTTT. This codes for CASSYDRDTEAFF.

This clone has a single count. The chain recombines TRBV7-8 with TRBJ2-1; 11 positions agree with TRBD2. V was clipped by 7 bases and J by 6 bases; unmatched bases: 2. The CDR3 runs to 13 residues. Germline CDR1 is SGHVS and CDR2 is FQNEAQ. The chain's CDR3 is CASTLAGGNEQFF. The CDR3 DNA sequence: TGTGCCAGCACCCTAGCGGGAGGCAATGAGCAGTTCTTC.

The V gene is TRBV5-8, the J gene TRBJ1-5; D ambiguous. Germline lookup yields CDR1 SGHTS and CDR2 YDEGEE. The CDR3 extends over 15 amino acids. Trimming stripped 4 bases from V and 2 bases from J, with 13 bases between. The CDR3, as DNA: TGTGCCAGCAGCCAACCCGGGTGGGGCAATCAGCCCCAGCATTTT. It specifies CASSQPGWGNQPQHF.

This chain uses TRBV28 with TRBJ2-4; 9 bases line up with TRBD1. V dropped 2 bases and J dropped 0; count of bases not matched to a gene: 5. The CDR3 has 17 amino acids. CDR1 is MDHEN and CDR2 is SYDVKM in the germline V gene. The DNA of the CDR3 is TGTGCCAGCAGTTTAGGGACAGGGAGCTCAGCCAAAAACATTCAGTACTTC. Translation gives CASSLGTGSSAKNIQYF.

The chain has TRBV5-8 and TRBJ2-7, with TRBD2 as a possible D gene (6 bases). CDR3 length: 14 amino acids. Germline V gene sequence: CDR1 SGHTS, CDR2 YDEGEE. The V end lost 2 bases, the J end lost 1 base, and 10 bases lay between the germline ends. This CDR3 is CASSFDSGSYEQYF. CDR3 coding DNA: TGTGCCAGCAGCTTCGATAGCGGATCCTACGAGCAGTACTTC. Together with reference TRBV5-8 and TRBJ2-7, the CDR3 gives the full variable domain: EAGVTQSPTHLIKTRGQQATLRCSPISGHTSVYWYQQALGLGLQFLLWYDEGEERNRGNFPPRFSGRQFPNYSSELNVNALELEDSALYLCASSFDSGSYEQYFGPGTRLTVT.

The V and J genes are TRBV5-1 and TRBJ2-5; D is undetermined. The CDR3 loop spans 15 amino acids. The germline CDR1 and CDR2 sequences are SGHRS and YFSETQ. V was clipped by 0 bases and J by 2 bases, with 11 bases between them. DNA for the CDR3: TGCGCCAGCAGCTTGGCCCCTCACAATCAAGAGACCCAGTACTTC. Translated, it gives CASSLAPHNQETQYF.

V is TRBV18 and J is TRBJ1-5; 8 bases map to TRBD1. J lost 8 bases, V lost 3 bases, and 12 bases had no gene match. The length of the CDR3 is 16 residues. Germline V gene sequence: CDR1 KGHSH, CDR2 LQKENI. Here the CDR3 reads CASSPRAGTGQEPQHF. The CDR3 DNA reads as TGTGCCAGCTCACCCAGGGCAGGGACAGGTCAAGAGCCCCAGCATTTT.